This TCR beta chain appears in the sequencing data of a study of blood T cell repertoires in COVID-19 (dated by TCRdb to between 2020 and 2021). Broadly, across the study: Samples from collaborators originated in the United States, Italy and Spain and spanned both the acute and convalescent phases of COVID-19. Samples were obtained from the ongoing ImmuneRACE study (first 160 participants) and from over a thousand subjects provided by 6 global collaborators. The prospective study material was composed of cDNA or gDNA derived from T cells, B-cell-depleted T cells, or PBMCs. The dataset comprised deeply sampled blood TCRbeta repertoires from subjects exposed to, actively infected with, or recovered from COVID-19. HLA class I and class II types, where available, came from metadata supplied by the sample provider rather than from assay-based typing. A de-identified subject ID, COVID-19 status, age in years and sex were almost always included in the sample metadata. A freely available public database, intended as a resource for researchers studying the immune response to SARS-CoV-2, is where the repertoires were released.

Worth noting for this clone: It has no known antigen specificity. There are no base qualities to consult, and no much larger clone falls within one base.

TCRbeta CDR3 regions were amplified from genomic DNA by means of the immunoSEQ Assay, a bias-controlled multiplex PCR. The study's processing was this. The number of nucleated cells in each sample was estimated from the amplification of reference gene primers within the assay. Sequence reads were collapsed and filtered to measure the absolute abundance of every unique TCRbeta CDR3 rearrangement. Productive Simpson clonality was computed per sample as the square root of Simpson's diversity index over productive rearrangements. TCRdb retrieved this table from immuneACCESS and kept in-frame rearrangements only. Not all clones are present; in checked studies, unresolved V genes account for under half, and no reason is known for the remainder. That table is the source of V, J and clone size, and D and trimming were worked out from the DNA. The sample records 110,000 or so clones, around 81% of which are singletons. The leading ten clones occupy 9.4% of the sample.

From the cysteine up to the phenylalanine, the CDR3 has a length of 15 residues. Only the CDR3 DNA stays, 45 bases, in frame from base 1. The germline V gene yields SGDLS for CDR1 and YYNGEE for CDR2. At the junction V is shortened by 3 bases and J by 4 bases; bases outside the gene matches: 9. Paper-wide results and their limitations: The amount of clinical and demographic metadata varied by source and participant and was provided uncurated.

Whole blood was collected in K2EDTA tubes by collaborating institutions according to the institutions' own protocols. Collaborator samples were shipped for TCRbeta analysis as frozen whole blood, isolated PBMCs, or DNA extracted from either sample type. The receptor chain draws on TRBV9 and TRBJ2-5; 7 bases in the junction line up with TRBD2. Sequenced: peripheral blood. The receptor comes from a woman in her sixties or seventies with acute or convalescent COVID-19. The CDR3 region: CASSARLAAVETQYF. The bases are TGTGCCAGCAGCGCTAGACTAGCAGCAGTAGAGACCCAGTACTTC.